Following are 21 T cell receptor beta chains from one sample sequenced in a study of blood T cell repertoires in COVID-19. Clones were read by immunoSEQ multiplex PCR, and TCRdb kept only the in-frame ones, dropping some. Of roughly 250,000 clones listed, about nine tenths are singletons. Sequenced: peripheral blood. These receptors all stem from a woman aged 40 to 50 with acute or convalescent COVID-19.

V and J are TRBV9 and TRBJ1-1; TRBD1 matches 10 bases. The J segment lost 8 bases and the V segment lost 0 bases, leaving 16 bases of the junction unmatched. CDR3 length: 18 amino acids. CDR1 and CDR2 (germline): SGDLS, YYNGEE. The chain's CDR3 is CASSVGGTGAAPDSEAFF. The CDR3 DNA reads TGTGCCAGCAGCGTAGGGGGGACAGGGGCCGCCCCCGACTCGGAAGCTTTCTTT.

This clone occurred once. The chain uses TRBV6-5 and TRBJ1-4; TRBD1 might be the D (5 bases). The length of the CDR3 is 15 residues. V lost 6 bases and J lost 11, with 22 bases in between. Germline V CDR1 and CDR2: MNHEY, SVGAGI. The CDR3 region has the DNA TGTGCCAGCAGCCTATTTGCCCTAGGGGACTCTAAACTGTTTTTT. Its translation: CASSLFALGDSKLFF.

The chain is built from TRBV5-4 and TRBJ1-1; possible D gene TRBD1, 5 bases. CDR3 length: 14 amino acids. Germline CDR1 and CDR2: SGHNT and YYREEE (reference sequence). V lost 4 bases and J lost 4, with 14 bases in between. CDR3 sequence reads: CASSQQGWATEAFF. The CDR3 DNA sequence: TGTGCCAGCAGCCAGCAGGGATGGGCCACTGAAGCTTTCTTT.

This chain connects TRBV5-4 to TRBJ2-2; 8 positions match TRBD2. This CDR3 spans 16 amino acids. The trim removed 0 bases at V and 9 bases at J, leaving 10 bases unmatched. From germline, CDR1 is SGHNT and CDR2 YYREEE (reference sequence). The CDR3, as DNA: TGTGCCAGCAGCTTGGGCCTAGCGGGCCTTCGGCGGGAGCTGTTTTTT. It encodes CASSLGLAGLRRELFF. Filled out from reference TRBV5-4 and TRBJ2-2, the complete variable domain reads ETGVTQSPTHLIKTRGQQVTLRCSSQSGHNTVSWYQQALGQGPQFIFQYYREEENGRGNFPPRFSGLQFPNYSSELNVNALELDDSALYLCASSLGLAGLRRELFFGEGSRLTVL.

This sequence joins TRBV7-9 and TRBJ1-3; the D is unclear. Trimming removed 6 bases from V and 0 bases from J, with 12 bases in between. The CDR3 is made up of 15 amino acids. Germline CDR1 reads SEHNR; CDR2 reads FQNEAQ (reference sequence). The CDR3 reads CASRQNPGSGNTIYF. Here the CDR3 DNA reads TGTGCCAGCAGACAGAATCCTGGCTCTGGAAACACCATATATTTT.

This sequence joins TRBV5-1 and TRBJ1-2; 11 nucleotides line up with TRBD1. With V trimmed by 2 bases and J by 4 bases, 13 bases remained unmatched. Germline loops: CDR1 SGHRS, CDR2 YFSETQ. This CDR3 comprises 18 residues. The CDR3 coding sequence is TGCGCCAGCAGCTTCACAGGAGGGACAGGGGGGGACGGCTATGGCTACACCTTC. Its translation is CASSFTGGTGGDGYGYTF.

This chain joins TRBV7-6 and TRBJ1-1, with D tentatively TRBD1 (6 bases). V was clipped by 2 bases and J by 1 base, with 11 bases between them. This CDR3 spans 15 amino acids. CDR1 is SGHVS and CDR2 is FNYEAQ in the germline V gene. As DNA, the CDR3 is TGTGCCAGCAGCTTACCCGGACAGTCGAACACTGAAGCTTTCTTT. The encoded protein is CASSLPGQSNTEAFF.

This clone was picked up a small number of times. V gene TRBV7-2 combines with J gene TRBJ1-5; TRBD1 aligns across 8 bases. The junction had 8 bases not matched to a gene; V was cut back by 1 base and J by 3 bases. CDR3 length: 17 amino acids. Germline assignment: CDR1 SGHTA and CDR2 FQGNSA. The DNA of the CDR3 is TGTGCCAGCAGCTTAGGACCTCCGGGACAGGCCAATCAGCCCCAGCATTTT. This codes for CASSLGPPGQANQPQHF.

J is TRBJ2-3 and V is TRBV2, with D perhaps TRBD1 (6 bases). Germline V gene lookup returns CDR1 SNHLY and CDR2 FYNNEI. V was trimmed by 5 bases and J by 3 bases, leaving 18 bases between them. The CDR3 loop spans 16 amino acids. CDR3 residues: CASSPLNPGATDTQYF. The CDR3 DNA follows: TGTGCCAGCAGTCCCCTAAACCCAGGGGCTACAGATACGCAGTATTTT.

This clone showed up just once. The chain combines TRBV7-8 with TRBJ2-5, with D possibly TRBD1 on 6 matching bases. There are 13 residues in the CDR3. V gave up 5 bases and J gave up 7 bases, with 14 bases separating them. The germline V gene has CDR1 SGHVS and CDR2 FQNEAQ. The CDR3 nucleotides read TGTGCCAGCAGCCCCTTACAGGGACGGACCCAGTACTTC. Its translation is CASSPLQGRTQYF.

The CDR3 region is CASSQRSGYDYGYTF. CDR3 nucleotides: TGTGCCAGCAGCCAGCGATCAGGGTATGACTATGGCTACACCTTC. This rearrangement joins TRBV4-2 to TRBJ1-2, with a weak D call TRBD1 (5 bases). The CDR3 length is 15 residues. Trimming pared 3 bases from V and 3 bases from J, leaving 14 bases between. CDR1 and CDR2 (germline): LGHNA, YNFKEQ.

In this sample, this clone turned up once. The chain employs TRBV9 and TRBJ1-3; possible D gene TRBD1, 5 bases. V was shortened by 4 bases and J by 0 bases, with 14 bases between the two germline ends. CDR1 is SGDLS, CDR2 YYNGEE, per germline. This CDR3 has 16 residues. The CDR3 loop is CASSPQGAISGNTIYF. In nucleotides, the CDR3 is TGTGCCAGCAGCCCCCAGGGCGCGATCTCTGGAAACACCATATATTTT.

This clone came up once. The genes are TRBV6-5 and TRBJ2-3; 7 nucleotides align to TRBD1. CDR1 is MNHEY, CDR2 SVGAGI, per germline. After removal of 5 bases from V and 1 base from J, the junction contained 6 bases not matched to a gene. The CDR3 length is 15 residues. The CDR3 nucleotides are TGTGCCAGCAGTACAGGGGTGGCGGGCACAGATACGCAGTATTTT. It yields the protein CASSTGVAGTDTQYF.

The chain links TRBV5-6 to TRBJ1-4; 7 bases fit TRBD1. CDR3 size: 16 residues. Germline V gene sequence: CDR1 SGHDT, CDR2 YYEEEE. Trimming took 7 bases from V and 5 from J; bases not matched to a gene: 14. The CDR3 DNA reads TGTGCCAGCCAGCAGGAGCCAGGGGGGTTCAATGAAAAACTGTTTTTT. Encoded protein: CASQQEPGGFNEKLFF.

The gene calls are TRBV9 and TRBJ2-5, with TRBD1 matching over 9 bases. After removal of 7 bases from V and 5 bases from J, the junction contained 12 bases not matched to a gene. Germline V gene sequence: CDR1 SGDLS, CDR2 YYNGEE. This CDR3 has 15 residues. The CDR3 coding sequence is TGTGCCAGCGGCCCCGGGACAGGGCCATGGGAGACCCAGTACTTC. Its protein is CASGPGTGPWETQYF.

This clone appeared a single time. The chain carries TRBV4-1 and TRBJ1-1, with TRBD1 as a possible D gene (5 bases). CDR3 length equals 19 residues. Germline V gives CDR1 MGHRA, CDR2 YSYEKL. Trimming took 4 bases from V and 4 from J, leaving 28 bases between them. The CDR3 is CASSPIFPFNSPGFTEAFF. In DNA form, the CDR3 reads TGCGCCAGCAGCCCAATCTTCCCCTTTAACTCTCCAGGGTTCACTGAAGCTTTCTTT.

The chain recombines TRBV29-1 with TRBJ2-3; the match to TRBD1 covers 8 bases. Trimming took 7 bases from V and 4 from J; bases not matched to a gene: 7. Germline lookup yields CDR1 SQVTM and CDR2 ANQGSEA. This CDR3 is 13 amino acids long. The CDR3 nucleotides are TGCAGCGCGGACAGGGAGTCCTCAGATACGCAGTATTTT. Its translation: CSADRESSDTQYF.

The V and J genes are TRBV24-1 and TRBJ1-5, with D tentatively TRBD1 (5 bases). V lost 0 bases and J lost 0, with 14 bases in between. CDR1 and CDR2 from the germline V gene are KGHDR and SFDVKD. The CDR3 is 18 residues long. CDR3: CATSDLLRQSYSNQPQHF. The CDR3 DNA sequence: TGTGCCACCAGTGATTTGCTGAGACAGTCGTATAGCAATCAGCCCCAGCATTTT.

The CDR3 DNA is TGTGCCAGCAGCGGGTACGGACAGGGACGGTACAATGAGCAGTTCTTC. This translates into CASSGYGQGRYNEQFF. This chain joins TRBV13 and TRBJ2-1, with 8 bases lining up with TRBD1. This CDR3 has 16 residues. Per germline, CDR1 PRHDT and CDR2 FYEKMQ (reference sequence). V lost 5 bases, J lost 4 bases, and 10 bases stayed unmatched. Using reference TRBV13 and TRBJ2-1 for the parts outside the CDR3, the full variable domain is AAGVIQSPRHLIKEKRETATLKCYPIPRHDTVYWYQQGPGQDPQFLISFYEKMQSDKGSIPDRFSAQQFSDYHSELNMSSLELGDSALYFCASSGYGQGRYNEQFFGPGTRLTVL.

The V call is TRBV18, the J call TRBJ1-4; D is perhaps TRBD1 (5 bases). V shed 0 bases and J shed 8 bases, with 19 bases lying between them. The CDR3 is 17 residues long. Germline CDR1 and CDR2: KGHSH and LQKENI. The CDR3 here is CASSPPLRGIKGEKLFF. The CDR3 region has the DNA TGTGCCAGCTCACCACCACTGCGGGGCATAAAGGGGGAAAAACTGTTTTTT.

This chain connects TRBV15 to TRBJ1-6; 8 positions agree with TRBD1. The CDR3 sequence is 15 residues long. The J segment lost 7 bases and the V segment lost 0 bases, leaving 2 bases of the junction unmatched. The germline gives CDR1 LNHNV, CDR2 YYDKDF (reference sequence). The CDR3 spells CATSRDNRGNSPLHF. CDR3 bases: TGTGCCACCAGCAGAGACAACAGGGGGAATTCACCCCTCCACTTT.